The clone carrying this T cell receptor beta chain was observed once. The data derive from a study of blood T cell repertoires in COVID-19. About the research overall: COVID-19 samples from acute and convalescent phases originated in the United States, Italy and Spain. T cells, B-cell-depleted T cells, or PBMCs provided the cDNA or gDNA that served as material.

Per the original data handling: Cell counts per sample came from amplifying reference gene primers. Clones were read by immunoSEQ multiplex PCR, and TCRdb kept only the in-frame ones, dropping some. That table supplies the V and J calls and clone size; D and trimming were determined from the DNA. The table shows around 130,000 clones, with 75% to 90% occurring only once. V gave up 5 bases and J gave up 4 bases; unmatched junction bases: 8. This CDR3 comprises 14 residues. The V gene's germline CDR1 is SGHTA and CDR2 FQGNSA. Sequencing was done on a sample of peripheral blood. The chain employs TRBV7-2 and TRBJ2-7; 7 bases fit TRBD2. The sequence derives from a man aged 70-80 years with active or convalescent COVID-19. Here the CDR3 DNA reads TGTGCCAGCAGCATCCCGGGACTACCATACGAGCAGTACTTC. This codes for CASSIPGLPYEQYF. Looking up the rest from reference TRBV7-2 and TRBJ2-7 gives the full variable domain: GAGVSQSPSNKVTEKGKDVELRCDPISGHTALYWYRQSLGQGLEFLIYFQGNSAPDKSGLPSDRFSAERTGGSVSTLTIQRTQQEDSAVYLCASSIPGLPYEQYFGPGTRLTVT.